The entry below describes one T cell receptor (beta chain). There is no known antigen for this receptor. One base away there is no much larger clone; base qualities are not given. The data are from a study of blood T cell repertoires in COVID-19 (TCRdb year 2020). In the study overall: Samples from collaborators originated in the United States, Italy and Spain and spanned both the acute and convalescent phases of COVID-19. The dataset comprised deeply sampled blood TCRbeta repertoires from subjects exposed to, actively infected with, or recovered from COVID-19. The prospective study material was composed of cDNA or gDNA derived from T cells, B-cell-depleted T cells, or PBMCs. Sample metadata almost always included a de-identified subject ID, COVID-19 status, age in years and sex. Samples were obtained from the ongoing ImmuneRACE study (first 160 participants) and from about 1,300 subjects provided by 6 global collaborators. The repertoires were released in a freely available public database intended as a resource for research on the immune response to SARS-CoV-2. Where available, HLA class I and class II types were taken from metadata supplied by the sample provider and were not determined by assay-based typing.

Whole blood was collected in K2EDTA tubes by collaborating institutions according to the institutions' own protocols. For TCRbeta analysis, collaborators shipped samples as frozen whole blood, isolated PBMCs, or DNA extracted from either of those sample types. The full study reports these points: The amount of clinical and demographic metadata varied by source and participant and was provided uncurated.

From cysteine to phenylalanine, the CDR3 is 12 amino acids long. The retained sequence is limited to the CDR3, 36 bases, with the frame set at the first base. V is cut by 6 bases and J by 1 base, and the space between the germline ends is 9 bases. CDR1 and CDR2, per the germline V gene, are SQVTM and ANQGSEA. TCRbeta CDR3 regions were amplified from genomic DNA using the immunoSEQ Assay, a bias-controlled multiplex PCR. As for the original processing: The number of nucleated cells in each sample was estimated by amplification of reference gene primers within the assay. To quantify the absolute abundance of each unique TCRbeta CDR3 rearrangement, sequence reads were collapsed and filtered. Productive Simpson clonality was computed per sample as the square root of Simpson's diversity index over productive rearrangements. The table comes from immuneACCESS by way of TCRdb, which keeps in-frame sequences with V and J called. Part of the clones is missing from these tables; in studies checked, under half for an unresolved V gene and the rest for unknown reasons. V and J calls and clone size are as listed in that table; D and trimming were resolved from the DNA. For this sample the table gives roughly 100,000 clones, of which 75% to 90% were detected only once. Of the sample, roughly 15% is held by the ten largest clones.

This TCR was sampled from a man aged 45 to 65 with acute or convalescent COVID-19. In this chain, TRBV29-1 is recombined with TRBJ1-1, with the D gene uncertain. The sequenced material came from peripheral blood. The DNA is TGCAGCGTAGCGATAGCGAACACTGAAGCTTTCTTT. This gives the protein CSVAIANTEAFF.